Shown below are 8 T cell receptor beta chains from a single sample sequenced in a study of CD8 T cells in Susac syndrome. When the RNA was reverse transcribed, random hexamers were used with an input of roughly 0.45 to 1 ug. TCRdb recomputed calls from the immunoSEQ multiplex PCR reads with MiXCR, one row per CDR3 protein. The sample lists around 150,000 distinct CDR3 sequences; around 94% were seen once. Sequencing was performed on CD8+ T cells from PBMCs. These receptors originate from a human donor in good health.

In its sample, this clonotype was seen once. For the CDR3, the DNA is TGTGCCAGCAGCAGTAGCGGGATCTCCTACGAGCAGTACTTC. It is translated as CASSSSGISYEQYF. The genes are TRBV7-9 and TRBJ2-7, with 8 bases fitting TRBD2. After removal of 5 bases from V and 0 bases from J, the junction contained 3 bases not matched to a gene. The CDR3 runs to 14 residues. Germline values: CDR1 SEHNR, CDR2 FQNEAQ (reference sequence).

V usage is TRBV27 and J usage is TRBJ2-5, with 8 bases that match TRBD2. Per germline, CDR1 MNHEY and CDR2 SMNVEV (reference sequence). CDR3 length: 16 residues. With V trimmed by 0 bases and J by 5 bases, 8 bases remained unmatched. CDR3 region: CASSLSPAGESETQYF. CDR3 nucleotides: TGTGCCAGCAGTTTATCACCAGCGGGAGAGTCTGAGACCCAGTACTTC.

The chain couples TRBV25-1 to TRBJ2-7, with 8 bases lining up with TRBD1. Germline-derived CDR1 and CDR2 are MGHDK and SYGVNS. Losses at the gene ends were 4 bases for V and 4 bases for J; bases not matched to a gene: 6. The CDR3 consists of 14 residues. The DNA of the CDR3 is TGTGCCAGCAGTGGGACAGGGTTGGGGTACGAGCAGTACTTC. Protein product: CASSGTGLGYEQYF.

The CDR3 DNA sequence: TGTGCCAGCAGTCTTTCCGGGACACAAACTGAAGCTTTCTTT. Amino acids: CASSLSGTQTEAFF. The gene calls are TRBV27 and TRBJ1-1, with a possible D match to TRBD1 (6 bases). From germline, CDR1 is MNHEY and CDR2 SMNVEV (reference sequence). The CDR3 loop spans 14 amino acids. Trimming took 5 bases from V and 5 from J, leaving 15 bases between them.

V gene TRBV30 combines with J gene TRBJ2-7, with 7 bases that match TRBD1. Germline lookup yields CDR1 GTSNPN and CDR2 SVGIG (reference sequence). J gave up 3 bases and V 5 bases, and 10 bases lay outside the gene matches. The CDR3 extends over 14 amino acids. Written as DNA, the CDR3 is TGTGCCTGGGCGAGGGGACAGTGGGGCTACGAGCAGTACTTC. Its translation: CAWARGQWGYEQYF.

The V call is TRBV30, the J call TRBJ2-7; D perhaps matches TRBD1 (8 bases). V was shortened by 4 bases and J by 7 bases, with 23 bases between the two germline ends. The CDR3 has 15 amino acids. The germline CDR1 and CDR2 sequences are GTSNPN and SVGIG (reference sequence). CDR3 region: CAWTSFYGQGGEQYF. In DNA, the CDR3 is TGTGCCTGGACTAGCTTTTACGGACAGGGAGGGGAGCAGTACTTC.

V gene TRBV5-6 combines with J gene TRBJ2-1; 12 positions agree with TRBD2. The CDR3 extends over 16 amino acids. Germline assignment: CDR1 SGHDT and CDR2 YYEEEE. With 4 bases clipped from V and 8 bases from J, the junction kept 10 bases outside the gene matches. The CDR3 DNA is TGTGCCAGCAGCACACCCCTAGCGGGAGGGCCTGATGAGCAGTTCTTC. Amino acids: CASSTPLAGGPDEQFF. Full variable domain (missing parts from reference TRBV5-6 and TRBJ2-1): DAGVTQSPTHLIKTRGQQVTLRCSPKSGHDTVSWYQQALGQGPQFIFQYYEEEERQRGNFPDRFSGHQFPNYSSELNVNALLLGDSALYLCASSTPLAGGPDEQFFGPGTRLTVL.

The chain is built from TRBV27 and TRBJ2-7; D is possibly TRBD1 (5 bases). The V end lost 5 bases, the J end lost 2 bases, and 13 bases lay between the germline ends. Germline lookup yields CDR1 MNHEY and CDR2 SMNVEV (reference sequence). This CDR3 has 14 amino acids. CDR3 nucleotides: TGTGCCAGCAGTCATGGGGCTGGCCCCTACGAGCAGTACTTC. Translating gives CASSHGAGPYEQYF.